The rows below give T cell receptor beta chains drawn from one sample of a study of cytomegalovirus exposure and HLA in healthy donors. Assay used: immunoSEQ multiplex PCR; TCRdb lists only in-frame clones, some missing. This sample yields 60,000 to 80,000 clones, of which 62% are seen a single time; roughly 3.1% belongs to the top ten. The sample comprised PBMCs. These receptors came from a man aged 25 to 40 in good health and CMV-seronegative. Each CDR3 is given with its conserved first and last residue. The D gene is left open where the match is weak. Clone size appears in some rows only: once, few, many, or a class for an expanded clone.

TRBD2	-	15	TRBV7-2	TRBJ2-7	TGTGCCAGCAGCACTACTAGCGGGGGGGGCCGCGTGCAGTACTTC	CASSTTSGGGRVQYF
TRBD2	once	20	TRBV27	TRBJ2-7	TGTGCCAGCAGTTCCCCAGCCGACAGAGGACTAGCGGGGAGACCCTACGAGCAGTACTTC	CASSSPADRGLAGRPYEQYF
-	-	12	TRBV5-8	TRBJ1-5	TGTGCCAGCAGCTTGCGGGATCAGCCCCAGCATTTT	CASSLRDQPQHF
TRBD2	-	13	TRBV2	TRBJ2-7	TGTGCCAGCAACGGGGGGGCCGCCTACGAGCAGTACTTC	CASNGGAAYEQYF
TRBD1	-	17	TRBV7-9	TRBJ2-6	TGTGCCAGCAGCTTCCTCCGGGACAGGGGGTTGGTCAACGTCCTGACTTTC	CASSFLRDRGLVNVLTF
TRBD2	few	13	TRBV6-5	TRBJ2-7	TGTGCCAGCAGTCCTAGCGGGGCATCCGAGCAGTACTTC	CASSPSGASEQYF
-	few	14	TRBV9	TRBJ1-1	TGTGCCAGCAGCTCTCTCGGGGGTCACACTGAAGCTTTCTTT	CASSSLGGHTEAFF
TRBD1	-	15	TRBV5-1	TRBJ2-2	TGCGCCAGCAGCAAGGGACAGGGACGAACCGGGGAGCTGTTTTTT	CASSKGQGRTGELFF
-	-	14	TRBV7-2	TRBJ2-5	TGTGCCAGCAGCTTAGGGCGGCTCCCTGGAACCCAGTACTTC	CASSLGRLPGTQYF
-	-	14	TRBV30	TRBJ2-6	TGTGCCTGGAGTATGGAGGAAGGGGCCAACGTCCTGACTTTC	CAWSMEEGANVLTF
-	-	14	TRBV25-1	TRBJ1-5	TGTGCCAGCAGTGAATTCCTCCGTGAGGGGCCCCAGCATTTT	CASSEFLREGPQHF
TRBD2	-	15	TRBV5-1	TRBJ2-5	TGCGCCAGCAGCTTGACTAGCGGGGCTCAAGAGACCCAGTACTTC	CASSLTSGAQETQYF
-	-	9	TRBV30	TRBJ1-6	TGTGCCTGTCAATCACCCCTCCACTTT	CACQSPLHF
TRBD1	-	13	TRBV30	TRBJ2-7	TGTGCCTCGGGACAGGGGATCCCCTACGAGCAGTACTTC	CASGQGIPYEQYF
-	-	14	TRBV5-1	TRBJ2-7	TGCGCCAGCAGCTTACAGGGTGATACCTACGAGCAGTACTTC	CASSLQGDTYEQYF
-	-	13	TRBV4-2	TRBJ1-6	TGTGCCAGCAGCCAGCAGGAGGATTCACCCCTCCACTTT	CASSQQEDSPLHF
TRBD1	few	13	TRBV30	TRBJ1-6	TGTGCCTGGGCGGGACAGTATAATTCACCCCTCCACTTT	CAWAGQYNSPLHF
-	-	10	TRBV6-4	TRBJ2-7	TGTGCCAGCTTGGGGACTGAGCAGTACTTC	CASLGTEQYF
-	few	12	TRBV6-5	TRBJ1-2	TGTGCCAGCAGCCCAGGGGTCGGCGGCTACACCTTC	CASSPGVGGYTF
-	-	14	TRBV7-9	TRBJ2-5	TGTGCCAGCACCACCCCTCACGAGTCGGAGACCCAGTACTTC	CASTTPHESETQYF
-	-	17	TRBV30	TRBJ1-6	TGTGCCTGGAGTGACGGGGACAAAAGCTCCTATAATTCACCCCTCCACTTT	CAWSDGDKSSYNSPLHF
-	-	15	TRBV19	TRBJ1-1	TGTGCCAGTAGTATAGAGGCAGGAAGGAACACTGAAGCTTTCTTT	CASSIEAGRNTEAFF
-	-	13	TRBV9	TRBJ1-6	TGTGCCAGCAGCGTAACAGAAAATTCACCCCTCCACTTT	CASSVTENSPLHF
TRBD1	-	16	TRBV10-3	TRBJ2-7	TGTGCCATCAGCGCCTCGATGACAGGGGACCCCTACGAGCAGTACTTC	CAISASMTGDPYEQYF
TRBD1	-	16	TRBV18	TRBJ1-3	TGTGCCAGCTCACCACAGGGACAGGGGACGGGAAACACCATATATTTT	CASSPQGQGTGNTIYF
-	few	15	TRBV15	TRBJ1-5	TGTGCCACCAGAAAGGGACGGGGGACGAATCAGCCCCAGCATTTT	CATRKGRGTNQPQHF
TRBD1	few	13	TRBV29-1	TRBJ2-7	TGCAGCGTCGGGACAGGGGGCGCGGGAGAGCAGTACTTC	CSVGTGGAGEQYF
TRBD1	-	15	TRBV11-2	TRBJ1-6	TGTGCCAGCAGCCCACTGACAGGGGGCAAGGCACCCCTCCACTTT	CASSPLTGGKAPLHF
-	-	13	TRBV6-6	TRBJ2-1	TGTGCCAGCCTTCGGCCGCCGGGGGATGAGCAGTTCTTC	CASLRPPGDEQFF
-	-	15	TRBV5-1	TRBJ1-1	TGCGCCAGCAGCTTGCTGGGGGCCCCTGACACTGAAGCTTTCTTT	CASSLLGAPDTEAFF
-	-	15	TRBV6-5	TRBJ2-2	TGTGCCAGCAGAACCCACGGGGGGAACACCGGGGAGCTGTTTTTT	CASRTHGGNTGELFF
-	few	15	TRBV4-1	TRBJ2-7	TGCGCCAGCAGCCAGGCCCTACAGGGCCGCTACGAGCAGTACTTC	CASSQALQGRYEQYF
TRBD2	-	16	TRBV13	TRBJ2-7	TGTGCCAGCAGCTCTCTTAGGGCGGGGGGAACCTACGAGCAGTACTTC	CASSSLRAGGTYEQYF
TRBD1	-	15	TRBV6-6	TRBJ1-2	TGTGCCAGCAGACCGATCGGGACAGGCACTTCGGGCTACACCTTC	CASRPIGTGTSGYTF
TRBD2	-	15	TRBV5-1	TRBJ2-2	TGCGCCAGCAGTGAAGCGGGGGGGAGCACCGGGGAGCTGTTTTTT	CASSEAGGSTGELFF
-	-	17	TRBV4-1	TRBJ2-7	TGCGCCAGCAGCCAAGAGGCCCGGACAGTCCTCTCCTACGAGCAGTACTTC	CASSQEARTVLSYEQYF
-	-	15	TRBV12-5	TRBJ1-5	TGTGCTAGTGGTTTGGTATCGGGTAGCAATCAGCCCCAGCATTTT	CASGLVSGSNQPQHF
TRBD1	-	15	TRBV6-1	TRBJ1-4	TGTGCCAGCAGAGATACGGGACAGGCTAATGAAAAACTGTTTTTT	CASRDTGQANEKLFF
TRBD1	-	15	TRBV7-8	TRBJ2-1	TGTGCCAGCAGCTTAGACAGGGGTCCCTACAATGAGCAGTTCTTC	CASSLDRGPYNEQFF
-	-	14	TRBV5-1	TRBJ2-5	TGCGCCAGCAGGGGGAACAGGCGACAAGAGACCCAGTACTTC	CASRGNRRQETQYF
-	-	8	TRBV30	TRBJ2-3	TGTGCCTGTGACTCGGGGTATTTT	CACDSGYF
-	-	14	TRBV6-5	TRBJ2-1	TGTGCCAGCAGCTTGGTCGTCGGGAGCAATGAGCAGTTCTTC	CASSLVVGSNEQFF
-	-	12	TRBV27	TRBJ1-2	TGTGCCAGCAGTTCCCGGAGCTATGGCTACACCTTC	CASSSRSYGYTF
TRBD1	-	12	TRBV27	TRBJ2-3	TGTGCCAGCAGCTGGGGACAGGATACGCAGTATTTT	CASSWGQDTQYF
-	-	14	TRBV5-6	TRBJ2-5	TGTGCCAGCAGCTTGGTGGCTAGCCGGGAGACCCAGTACTTC	CASSLVASRETQYF
-	many	12	TRBV5-1	TRBJ2-7	TGCGCCAGCAGCTTGACAGCCTACGAGCAGTACTTC	CASSLTAYEQYF
TRBD1	-	12	TRBV19	TRBJ1-1	TGTGCCAGTAGCGACCGGACAGGGGGAACTTTCTTT	CASSDRTGGTFF
TRBD1	few	14	TRBV4-1	TRBJ2-7	TGCGCCAGCAGCGCCGGGACAGGAACCTACGAGCAGTACTTC	CASSAGTGTYEQYF
-	-	15	TRBV6-5	TRBJ1-2	TGTGCCAGCAGCCAGGTGGAGGCCCCCCCGAAGGGCTACACCTTC	CASSQVEAPPKGYTF
-	-	14	TRBV30	TRBJ1-5	TGTGCCTGGAGTGTAATATCCGGGAATCAGCCCCAGCATTTT	CAWSVISGNQPQHF
-	-	15	TRBV6-6	TRBJ1-5	TGTGCCAGCAGTTACGATCGGCGGCGCAATCAGCCCCAGCATTTT	CASSYDRRRNQPQHF
TRBD1	few	14	TRBV6-5	TRBJ1-1	TGTGCCAGCAGAAGGGACAGTGGGAACACTGAAGCTTTCTTT	CASRRDSGNTEAFF